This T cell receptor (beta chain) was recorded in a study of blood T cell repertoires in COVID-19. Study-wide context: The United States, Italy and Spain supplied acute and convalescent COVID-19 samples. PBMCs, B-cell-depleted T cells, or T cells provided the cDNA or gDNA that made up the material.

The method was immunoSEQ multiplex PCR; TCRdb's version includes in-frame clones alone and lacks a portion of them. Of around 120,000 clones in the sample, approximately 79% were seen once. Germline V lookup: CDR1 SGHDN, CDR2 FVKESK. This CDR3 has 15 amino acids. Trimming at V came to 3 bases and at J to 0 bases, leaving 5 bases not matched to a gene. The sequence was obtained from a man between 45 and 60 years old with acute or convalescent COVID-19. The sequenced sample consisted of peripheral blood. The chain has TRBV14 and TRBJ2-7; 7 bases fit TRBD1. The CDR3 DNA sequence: TGTGCCAGCAGCCAGGGACAGAGCTACTCCTACGAGCAGTACTTC. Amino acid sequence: CASSQGQSYSYEQYF.